These 2 T cell receptor beta chains came from one sample sequenced in a study of identical twins. MiXCR was run by TCRdb on the 5' RACE reads, yielding one entry per CDR3 protein. The profile shows a few hundred thousand distinct CDR3 sequences, roughly 9.5% of them singletons. These same data were also listed under a study on yellow fever vaccine responses in identical twins.

Sequenced input: PBMCs. These TCRs come from a woman between 18 and 30 years old in good health.

Ten or more counts support this clonotype. The CDR3 loop is CASSQDLGGNTEAFF. In DNA, the CDR3 is TGCGCCAGCAGCCAAGATTTAGGGGGCAACACTGAAGCTTTCTTT. The V gene is TRBV4-1, the J gene TRBJ1-1, with 7 bases lining up with TRBD1. Germline V gene data show CDR1 as MGHRA and CDR2 as YSYEKL. V was clipped by 0 bases and J by 2 bases; unmatched bases: 3. The CDR3 loop spans 15 amino acids.

Of note for this clonotype: The junction shows a germline mismatch at one end, possibly a read error. The V call is TRBV24-1, the J call TRBJ2-7; a weak D match, TRBD1 (7 bases). CDR1 KGHDR and CDR2 SFDVKD come from the germline V gene. The CDR3 totals 16 residues. CDR3 bases: TGCGACCCAAGGGGGGCAGGGGGACCCATCTCCTACGAGCAGTACTTC. Protein product: CDPRGAGGPISYEQYF.